This T cell receptor (beta chain) was identified in a study of cytomegalovirus exposure and HLA in healthy donors. Germline V gene sequence: CDR1 SGHTA, CDR2 FQGTGA. This CDR3 comprises 13 residues. V shed 2 bases and J 12 bases; nucleotides not matched to a gene: 6. Vbeta (60) and Jbeta (13) primers were used in the PCR. TCRdb's copy holds only in-frame clones and misses some; the assay was immunoSEQ multiplex PCR. The sample comprises over 110,000 clones, 70% to 85% of which are singletons, and approximately 9.7% rests with the top ten. The TCR originated in a woman aged 55-70 years in good health and CMV-seropositive. Sequencing used PBMCs. V is TRBV7-3 and J is TRBJ2-1; 8 bases fit TRBD2. CDR3 loop: CASSLRREGMQFF. DNA for the CDR3: TGTGCCAGCAGCTTACGACGGGAGGGAATGCAGTTCTTC.